The source of this TCR beta chain is a study of identical twins. General study results and limits: Out-of-frame TCR alpha sharing observed in monozygotic twins exceeded model estimates. The more abundant beta clonotypes in cord blood had fewer insertions, and memory repertoires did not show this. Not following the same donors, the study drew its conclusions from cross-sectional statistical analysis.

This clonotype was counted ten times or more. The target antigen is unknown. Template switching added a universal primer site; cDNA carried unique molecular identifiers. TCRdb reprocessed the 5' RACE reads via MiXCR and lists one record per CDR3 protein. This sample has roughly 690,000 distinct CDR3 sequences; around 21% occur once, and the top ten carry approximately 4.5%. The germline CDR1 and CDR2 sequences are ENHRY and SYGVKD. The V segment lost 2 bases and the J segment 2 bases; nucleotides outside the gene matches: 5. The CDR3 runs to 16 residues. Another study also made use of these data, one on T cells expressing NK-cell markers.

Sequencing was done on a sample of PBMCs. This TCR was recovered from a woman aged 18-29 years in good health. This rearrangement joins TRBV10-3 to TRBJ2-3, with 9 bases matching TRBD2. CDR3 nucleotide sequence: TGTGCCATCAGTGAGCGTCTAGCGGGACTCACAGATACGCAGTATTTT. As protein: CAISERLAGLTDTQYF.